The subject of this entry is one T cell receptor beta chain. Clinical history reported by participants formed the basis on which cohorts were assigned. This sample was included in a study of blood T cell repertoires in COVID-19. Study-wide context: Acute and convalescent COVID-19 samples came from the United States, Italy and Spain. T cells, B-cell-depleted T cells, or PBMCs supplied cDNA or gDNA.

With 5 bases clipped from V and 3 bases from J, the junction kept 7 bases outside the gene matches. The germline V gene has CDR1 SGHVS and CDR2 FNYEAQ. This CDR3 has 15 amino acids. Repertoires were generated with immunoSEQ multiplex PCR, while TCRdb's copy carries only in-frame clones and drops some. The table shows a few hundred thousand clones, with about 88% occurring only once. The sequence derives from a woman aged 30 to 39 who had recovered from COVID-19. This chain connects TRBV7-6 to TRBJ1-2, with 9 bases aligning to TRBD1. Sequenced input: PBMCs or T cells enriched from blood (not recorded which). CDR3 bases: TGTGCCAGCAGCAACGTACGGGACAGGGACTATGGCTACACCTTC. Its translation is CASSNVRDRDYGYTF.